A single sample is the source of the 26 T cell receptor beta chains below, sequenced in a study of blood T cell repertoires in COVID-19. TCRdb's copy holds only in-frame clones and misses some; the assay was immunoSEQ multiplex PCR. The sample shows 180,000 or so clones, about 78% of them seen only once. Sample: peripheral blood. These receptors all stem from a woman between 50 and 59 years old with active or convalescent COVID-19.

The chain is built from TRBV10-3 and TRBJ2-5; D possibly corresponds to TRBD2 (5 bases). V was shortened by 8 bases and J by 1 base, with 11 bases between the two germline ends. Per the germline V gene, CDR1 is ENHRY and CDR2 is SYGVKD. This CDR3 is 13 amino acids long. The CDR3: CAIGGGAQETQYF. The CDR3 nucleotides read TGTGCCATCGGAGGCGGAGCCCAAGAGACCCAGTACTTC.

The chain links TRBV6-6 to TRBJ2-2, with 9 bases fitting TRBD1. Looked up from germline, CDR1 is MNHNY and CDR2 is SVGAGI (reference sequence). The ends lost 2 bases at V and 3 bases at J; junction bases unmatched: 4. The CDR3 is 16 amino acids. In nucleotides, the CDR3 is TGTGCCAGCAGTTACGGGACAGGGCGGGACACCGGGGAGCTGTTTTTT. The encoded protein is CASSYGTGRDTGELFF.

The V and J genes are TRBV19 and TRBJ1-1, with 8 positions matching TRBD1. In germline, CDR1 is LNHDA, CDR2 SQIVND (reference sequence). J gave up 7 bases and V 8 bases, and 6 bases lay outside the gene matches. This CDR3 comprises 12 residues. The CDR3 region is CASRTGKYEAFF. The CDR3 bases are TGTGCCAGTCGGACAGGGAAATATGAAGCTTTCTTT.

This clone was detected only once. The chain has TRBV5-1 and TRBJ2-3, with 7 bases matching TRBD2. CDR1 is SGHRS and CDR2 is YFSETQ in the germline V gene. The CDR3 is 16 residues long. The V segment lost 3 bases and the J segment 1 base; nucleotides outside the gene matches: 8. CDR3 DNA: TGCGCCAGCAGCTATCAGGGTAGCGGGCGCACAGATACGCAGTATTTT. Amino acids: CASSYQGSGRTDTQYF.

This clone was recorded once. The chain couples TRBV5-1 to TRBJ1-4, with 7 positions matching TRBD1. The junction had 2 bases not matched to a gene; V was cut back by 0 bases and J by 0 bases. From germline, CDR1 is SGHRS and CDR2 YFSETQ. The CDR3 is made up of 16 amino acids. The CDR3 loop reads CASSLAGGTTNEKLFF. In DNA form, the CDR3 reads TGCGCCAGCAGCTTGGCAGGGGGGACAACTAATGAAAAACTGTTTTTT.

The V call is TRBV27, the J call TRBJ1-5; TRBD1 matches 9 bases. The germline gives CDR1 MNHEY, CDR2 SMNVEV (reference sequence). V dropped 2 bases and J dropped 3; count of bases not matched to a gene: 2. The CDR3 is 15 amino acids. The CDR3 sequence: CASSLGTGINQPQHF. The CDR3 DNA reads TGTGCCAGCAGTTTAGGGACAGGGATCAATCAGCCCCAGCATTTT.

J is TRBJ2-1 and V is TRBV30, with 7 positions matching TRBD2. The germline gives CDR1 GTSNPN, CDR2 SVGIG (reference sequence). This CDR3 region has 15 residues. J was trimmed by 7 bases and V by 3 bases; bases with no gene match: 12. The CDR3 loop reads CAWRGQAGRVNEQFF. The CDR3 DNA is TGTGCCTGGAGGGGCCAAGCGGGGAGGGTAAATGAGCAGTTCTTC.

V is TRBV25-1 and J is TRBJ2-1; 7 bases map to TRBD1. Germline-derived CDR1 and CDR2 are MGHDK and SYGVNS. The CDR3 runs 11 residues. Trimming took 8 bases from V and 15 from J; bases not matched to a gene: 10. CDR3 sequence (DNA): TGTGCCAGCGCTATCCGGGACAGACCGTTCTTC. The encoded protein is CASAIRDRPFF.

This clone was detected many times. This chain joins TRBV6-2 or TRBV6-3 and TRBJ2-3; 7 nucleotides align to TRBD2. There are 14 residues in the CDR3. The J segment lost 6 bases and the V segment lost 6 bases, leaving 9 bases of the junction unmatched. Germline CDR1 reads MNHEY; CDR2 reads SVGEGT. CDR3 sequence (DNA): TGTGCCAGCAGCCCACGCCTGGGGGGGGATACGCAGTATTTT. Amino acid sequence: CASSPRLGGDTQYF.

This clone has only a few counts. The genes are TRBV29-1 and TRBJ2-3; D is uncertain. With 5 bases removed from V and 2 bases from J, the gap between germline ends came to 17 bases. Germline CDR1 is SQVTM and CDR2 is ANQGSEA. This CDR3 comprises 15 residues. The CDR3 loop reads CSVRRSYRDTDTQYF. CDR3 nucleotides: TGCAGCGTTAGACGGAGTTATCGCGACACAGATACGCAGTATTTT.

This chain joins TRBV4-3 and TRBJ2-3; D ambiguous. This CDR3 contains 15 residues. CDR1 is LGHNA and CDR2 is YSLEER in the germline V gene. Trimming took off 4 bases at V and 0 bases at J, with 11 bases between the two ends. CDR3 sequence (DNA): TGCGCCAGCAGCCCCTTAGCCCGTAGCACAGATACGCAGTATTTT. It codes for CASSPLARSTDTQYF.

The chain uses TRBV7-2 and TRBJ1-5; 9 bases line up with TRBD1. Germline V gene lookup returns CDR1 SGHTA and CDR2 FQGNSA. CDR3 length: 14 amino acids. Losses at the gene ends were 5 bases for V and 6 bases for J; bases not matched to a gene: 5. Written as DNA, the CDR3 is TGTGCCAGCAGCCCAACAGGGGGCGGTCAGCCCCAGCATTTT. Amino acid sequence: CASSPTGGGQPQHF.

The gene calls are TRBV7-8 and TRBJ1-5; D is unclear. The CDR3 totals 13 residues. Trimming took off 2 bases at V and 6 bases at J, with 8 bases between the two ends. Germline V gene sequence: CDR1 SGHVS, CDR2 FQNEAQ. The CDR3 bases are TGTGCCAGCAGCTTAATGGAGGTTCAGCCCCAGCATTTT. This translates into CASSLMEVQPQHF.

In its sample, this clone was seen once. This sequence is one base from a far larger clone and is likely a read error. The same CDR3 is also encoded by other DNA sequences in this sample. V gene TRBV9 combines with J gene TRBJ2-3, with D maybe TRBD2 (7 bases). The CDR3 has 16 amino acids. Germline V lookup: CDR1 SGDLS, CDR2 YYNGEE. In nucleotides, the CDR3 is TGTGCCCGCAGCAAGGGGGGGGATCTGTACACAGATACGCAGTATTTT. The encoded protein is CARSKGGDLYTDTQYF.

The CDR3 DNA sequence: TGTGCCAGCAGCCGTCCCGGACAGGGAGCCAGCGGCTACACCTTC. It codes for CASSRPGQGASGYTF. The gene calls are TRBV6-5 and TRBJ1-2; TRBD1 matches 8 bases. The CDR3 is 15 amino acids. With V trimmed by 6 bases and J by 8 bases, 14 bases remained unmatched. Germline CDR1 reads MNHEY; CDR2 reads SVGAGI.

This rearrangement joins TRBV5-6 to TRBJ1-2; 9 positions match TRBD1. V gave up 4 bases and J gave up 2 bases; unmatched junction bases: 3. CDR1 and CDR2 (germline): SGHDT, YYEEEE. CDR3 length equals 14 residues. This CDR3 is CASSGTGLNYGYTF. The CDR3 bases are TGTGCCAGCAGCGGGACAGGGTTGAACTATGGCTACACCTTC.

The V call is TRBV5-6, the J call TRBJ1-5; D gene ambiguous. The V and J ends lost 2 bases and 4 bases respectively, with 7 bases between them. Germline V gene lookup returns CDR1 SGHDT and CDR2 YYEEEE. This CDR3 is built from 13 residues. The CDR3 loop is CASSFYGNQPQHF. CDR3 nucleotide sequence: TGTGCCAGCAGCTTTTACGGTAATCAGCCCCAGCATTTT.

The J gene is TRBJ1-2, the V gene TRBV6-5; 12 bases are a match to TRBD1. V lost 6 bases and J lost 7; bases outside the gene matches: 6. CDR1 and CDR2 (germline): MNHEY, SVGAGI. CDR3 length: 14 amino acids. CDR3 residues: CASSRDRGRIGYTF. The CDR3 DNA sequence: TGTGCCAGCAGCCGGGACAGGGGGCGTATTGGCTACACCTTC.

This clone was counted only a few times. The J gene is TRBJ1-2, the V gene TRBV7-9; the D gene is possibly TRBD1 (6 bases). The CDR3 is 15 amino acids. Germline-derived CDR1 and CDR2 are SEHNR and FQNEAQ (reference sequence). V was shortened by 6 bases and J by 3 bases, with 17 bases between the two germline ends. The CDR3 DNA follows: TGTGCCAGCAGTCTCTCAGGCAAGGGGGACTATGGCTACACCTTC. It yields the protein CASSLSGKGDYGYTF.

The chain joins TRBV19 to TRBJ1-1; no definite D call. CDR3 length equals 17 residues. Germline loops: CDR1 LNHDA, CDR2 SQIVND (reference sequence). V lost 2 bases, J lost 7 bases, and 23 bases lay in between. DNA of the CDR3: TGTGCCAGTAGTATATCCATCCAAGCGGTCGATTCGGGTGAAGCTTTCTTT. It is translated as CASSISIQAVDSGEAFF.

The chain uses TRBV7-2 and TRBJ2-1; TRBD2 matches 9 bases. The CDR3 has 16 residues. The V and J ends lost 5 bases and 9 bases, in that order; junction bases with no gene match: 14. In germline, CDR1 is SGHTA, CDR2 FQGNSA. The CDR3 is CASSRGGAQRKTEQFF. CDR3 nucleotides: TGTGCCAGCAGCCGCGGGGGGGCCCAAAGGAAAACTGAGCAGTTCTTC.

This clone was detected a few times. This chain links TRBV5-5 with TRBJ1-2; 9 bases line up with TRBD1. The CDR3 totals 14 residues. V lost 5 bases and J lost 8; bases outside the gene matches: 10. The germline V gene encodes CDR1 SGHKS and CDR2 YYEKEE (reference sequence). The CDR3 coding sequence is TGTGCCAGCAGATTGATGGGACAGGGACGAGGCTACACCTTC. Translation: CASRLMGQGRGYTF.

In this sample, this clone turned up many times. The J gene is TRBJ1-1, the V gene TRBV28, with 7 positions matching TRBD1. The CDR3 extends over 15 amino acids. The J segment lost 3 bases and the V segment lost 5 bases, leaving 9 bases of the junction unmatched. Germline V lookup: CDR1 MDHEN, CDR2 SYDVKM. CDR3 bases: TGTGCCAGCAGTCCTCCAGGGGGGTTCTACACTGAAGCTTTCTTT. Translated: CASSPPGGFYTEAFF.

This chain's CDR3 is CASSYWGTGEAFF. DNA for the CDR3: TGTGCCAGCAGTTACTGGGGGACAGGGGAAGCTTTCTTT. The rearrangement links TRBV6-5 to TRBJ1-1, with TRBD1 matching over 9 bases. Germline CDR1 is MNHEY and CDR2 is SVGAGI. CDR3 length equals 13 residues. V lost 1 base, J lost 8 bases, and 2 bases stayed unmatched.

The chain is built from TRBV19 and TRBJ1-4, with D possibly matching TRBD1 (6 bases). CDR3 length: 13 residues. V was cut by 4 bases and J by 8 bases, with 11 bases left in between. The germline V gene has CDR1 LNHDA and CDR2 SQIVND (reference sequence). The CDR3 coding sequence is TGTGCCAGTAGTAAGGGGGTAGGAGAAAAACTGTTTTTT. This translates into CASSKGVGEKLFF.

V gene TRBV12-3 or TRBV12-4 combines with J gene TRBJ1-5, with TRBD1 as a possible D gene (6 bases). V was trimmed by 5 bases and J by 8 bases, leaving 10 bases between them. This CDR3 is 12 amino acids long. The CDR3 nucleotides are TGTGCCAGCAGTCCCCACAGGGAGCCCCAGCATTTT. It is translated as CASSPHREPQHF.